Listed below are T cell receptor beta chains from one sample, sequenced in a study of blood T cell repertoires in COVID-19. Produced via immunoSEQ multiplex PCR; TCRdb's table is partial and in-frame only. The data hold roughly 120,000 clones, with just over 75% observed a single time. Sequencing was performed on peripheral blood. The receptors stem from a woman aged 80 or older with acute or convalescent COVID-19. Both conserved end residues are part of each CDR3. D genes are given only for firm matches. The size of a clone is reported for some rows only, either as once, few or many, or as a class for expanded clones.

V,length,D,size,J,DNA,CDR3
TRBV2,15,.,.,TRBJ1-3,TGTGCCAGATCGGGGGGCAGTCTCTCTGGAAACACCATATATTTT,CARSGGSLSGNTIYF
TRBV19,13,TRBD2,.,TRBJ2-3,TGTGCCTCTAGCGGGGGCCGCACAGATACGCAGTATTTT,CASSGGRTDTQYF
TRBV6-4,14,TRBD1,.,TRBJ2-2,TGTGCCAGCGGGACAGGGACGAACACCGGGGAGCTGTTTTTT,CASGTGTNTGELFF
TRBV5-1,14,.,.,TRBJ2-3,TGCGCCAGCAGCCAGAAAGAGGTCACAGATACGCAGTATTTT,CASSQKEVTDTQYF
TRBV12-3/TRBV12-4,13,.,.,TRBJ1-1,TGTGCCAGCAGTTCCGATCCAGAACCAGAAGCTTTCTTT,CASSSDPEPEAFF
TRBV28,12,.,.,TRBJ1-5,TGTGCCAGCAGCGAGCTTAATCAGCCCCAGCATTTT,CASSELNQPQHF
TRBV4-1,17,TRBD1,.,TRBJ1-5,TGCGCCAGCAGCCAAGCTCCAGGGGGCGTGCTGGATCAGCCCCAGCATTTT,CASSQAPGGVLDQPQHF
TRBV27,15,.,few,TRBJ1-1,TGTGCCAGCACCTCCCGACGGGGAATGAACACTGAAGCTTTCTTT,CASTSRRGMNTEAFF
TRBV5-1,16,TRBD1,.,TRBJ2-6,TGCGCCAGCAGATACTCGACAGGGACTGGGGCCAACGTCCTGACTTTC,CASRYSTGTGANVLTF
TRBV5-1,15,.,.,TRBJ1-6,TGCGCCAGCAGCGATGCCGGGATGTATGATTCACCCCTCCACTTT,CASSDAGMYDSPLHF
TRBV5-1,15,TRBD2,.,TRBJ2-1,TGCGCCAGCAGCTTGCGGCGGGGGGAATACAATGAGCAGTTCTTC,CASSLRRGEYNEQFF
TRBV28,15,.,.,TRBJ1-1,TGTGCCAGCAGACGACGATTTGATTTGGGGCCTGAAGCTTTCTTT,CASRRRFDLGPEAFF
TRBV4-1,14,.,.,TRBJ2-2,TGCGCCAGCAGCCAACCAGGGCGGTCCGGGGAGCTGTTTTTT,CASSQPGRSGELFF
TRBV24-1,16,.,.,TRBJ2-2,TGTGCCACCAGTGATTTTGGCCTTACAGGGACCGGGGAGCTGTTTTTT,CATSDFGLTGTGELFF
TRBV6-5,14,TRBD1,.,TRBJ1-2,TGTGCCAGCAGTTACTCGGGGACAGGGCTTGGCTACACCTTC,CASSYSGTGLGYTF
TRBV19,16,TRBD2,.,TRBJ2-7,TGTGCCAGTAGAATCTCAGGACTAGCGGGGACCTACGAGCAGTACTTC,CASRISGLAGTYEQYF
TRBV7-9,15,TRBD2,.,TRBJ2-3,TGTGCCAGCAAATTACGGGGACTAGCCACAGATACGCAGTATTTT,CASKLRGLATDTQYF
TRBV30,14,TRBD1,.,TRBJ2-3,TGTGCCTGGAGTGTACTCAAGGGGGCAGGTACGCAGTATTTT,CAWSVLKGAGTQYF
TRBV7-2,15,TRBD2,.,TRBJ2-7,TGTGCCAGCAGCTTGGGAGGGAACCTGAGGGACGAGCAGTACTTC,CASSLGGNLRDEQYF
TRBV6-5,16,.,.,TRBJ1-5,TGTGCCAGCAGTTCATCACCTTCAGGGTGGAGTCAGCCCCAGCATTTT,CASSSSPSGWSQPQHF
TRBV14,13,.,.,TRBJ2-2,TGTGCCAGCAGCACGCAGGGCACCGGGGAGCTGTTTTTT,CASSTQGTGELFF
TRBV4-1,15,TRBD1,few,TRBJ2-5,TGCGCCAGCAGCCAAGGGGACAGGGGTTCGGAGACCCAGTACTTC,CASSQGDRGSETQYF
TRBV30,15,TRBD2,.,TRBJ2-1,TGTGCCTGGAGTGTATTAGCGGGAGGGGACAATGAGCAGTTCTTC,CAWSVLAGGDNEQFF
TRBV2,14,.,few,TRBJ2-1,TGTGCCAGCAGTGAAGCGCCCTCTAGAGGTGAGCAGTTCTTC,CASSEAPSRGEQFF
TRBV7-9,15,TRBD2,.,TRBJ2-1,TGTGCCAGCAGCAAGACTAGCGGACCTTACAATGAGCAGTTCTTC,CASSKTSGPYNEQFF
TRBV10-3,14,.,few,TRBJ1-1,TGTGCCATCAGTGTTGGGGACATGAACACTGAAGCTTTCTTT,CAISVGDMNTEAFF
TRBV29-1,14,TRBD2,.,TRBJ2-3,TGCAGCGTTTTTCCGGGTAGCGGGACAGATACGCAGTATTTT,CSVFPGSGTDTQYF
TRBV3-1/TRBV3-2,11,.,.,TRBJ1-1,TGTGCCAGCAGCCAAGGTCCGGAAGCTTTCTTT,CASSQGPEAFF
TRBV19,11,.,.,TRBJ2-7,TGTGCCAGTAGTACACACTACGAGCAGTACTTC,CASSTHYEQYF
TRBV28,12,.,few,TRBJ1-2,TGTGCCAGCAGTTTATCAGGATATGGCTACACCTTC,CASSLSGYGYTF
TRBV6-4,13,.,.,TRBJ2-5,TGTGCCAGCAGTCAAGATACCTCCGGGACCCAGTACTTC,CASSQDTSGTQYF
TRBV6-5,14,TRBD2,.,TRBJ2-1,TGTGCCAGCAGTAGCGGGGGGGCGGGGAATGAGCAGTTCTTC,CASSSGGAGNEQFF
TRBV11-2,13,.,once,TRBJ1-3,TGTGCCAGCAGCTCCTCCGTCGGAAACACCATATATTTT,CASSSSVGNTIYF
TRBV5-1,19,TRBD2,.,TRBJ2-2,TGCGCCAGCAGCTCAACCCCCCTAGGTGTCGGGAGGGGCACCGGGGAGCTGTTTTTT,CASSSTPLGVGRGTGELFF
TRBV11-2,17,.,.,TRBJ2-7,TGTGCCAGCAGCTTAAAGGGGGTCGGCGGGAGATTGGTCGAGCAGTACTTC,CASSLKGVGGRLVEQYF
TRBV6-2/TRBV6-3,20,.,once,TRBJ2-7,TGTGCCAGCAGTTACTCTGGCGGAAGACCCGGGACAAGAAGCTCCTACGAGCAGTACTTC,CASSYSGGRPGTRSSYEQYF
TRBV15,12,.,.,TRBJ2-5,TGTGCCACCAGCAGAGATCGGGAGACCCAGTACTTC,CATSRDRETQYF
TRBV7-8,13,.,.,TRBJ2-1,TGTGCCAGCAGCTTAGCGGAGGGATTTGAGCAGTTCTTC,CASSLAEGFEQFF
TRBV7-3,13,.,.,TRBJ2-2,TGTGCCAGCAGCTCGGAGAGGACCGGGGAGCTGTTTTTT,CASSSERTGELFF
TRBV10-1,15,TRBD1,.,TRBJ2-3,TGCGCCAGCAGTGAAGGGACAGGGGGCTTAGATACGCAGTATTTT,CASSEGTGGLDTQYF
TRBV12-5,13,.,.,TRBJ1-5,TGTGCTAGTGGTTTGGCAGGGGAAGCGCCCCAGCATTTT,CASGLAGEAPQHF